One and the same sample provided the 30 T cell receptor beta chains below, sequenced in a study of T cells in women clearing cervical HPV infection. Sequenced by immunoSEQ multiplex PCR; TCRdb stores in-frame clones only, minus some. Its table records 30,000 to 35,000 clones. Sequenced input: blood buffy coat. Receptors originate from a woman aged 18 to 75 with a cervical HPV16 infection that either progressed to CIN3+ or cleared (not recorded which).

On this clone itself: The DNA ends 3 residues before the CDR3 does, and the rest of the CDR3 is filled in from the germline J gene. This chain joins TRBV6-2 or TRBV6-3 and TRBJ1-3; 8 bases map to TRBD1. V trimming: 2 bases; J trimming: 7 bases; junction bases outside the gene matches: 10. CDR1 MNHEY and CDR2 SVGEGT come from the germline V gene. The CDR3 extends over 16 amino acids. The CDR3 region is CASSYPDGTGVNTIYF. Partial CDR3 DNA: TGTGCCAGCAGTTACCCGGACGGGACAGGAGTTAACACC.

Regarding this clone: The read terminates 3 residues ahead of where the CDR3 ends, so the germline J gene completes it. The chain employs TRBV6-2 or TRBV6-3 and TRBJ1-6; 10 positions match TRBD1. V was pared by 8 bases and J by 10 bases, with 5 bases of the junction left unmatched. The CDR3 is 13 residues long. Germline CDR1 and CDR2: MNHEY and SVGEGT. CDR3 region: CASDDRGPSPLHF. CDR3 bases read: TGTGCCAGCGATGACAGGGGGCCATCACCC.

In regard to this clone: The read stops 3 residues short of the end of the CDR3; the missing end is completed from the germline J gene. This chain uses TRBV6-1 with TRBJ2-3, with D possibly matching TRBD1 (5 bases). The CDR3 loop spans 13 amino acids. V lost 2 bases, J lost 6 bases, and 9 bases lay in between. From germline, CDR1 is MNHNS and CDR2 SASEGT. The CDR3 bases that were read are TGTGCCAGCAGTGAACAGGGTGGGGATACG. Translation: CASSEQGGDT. In full, the CDR3 is CASSEQGGDTQYF.

Remarks on this clone: At one end the junction does not follow the germline gene, possibly because of a read error. The missing CDR3 end, 3 residues past where the read stops, is filled in from the germline J gene. The chain is built from TRBV4-2 and TRBJ2-3; 7 nucleotides align to TRBD2. Germline CDR1 LGHNA, CDR2 YNFKEQ. This CDR3 comprises 16 residues. The CDR3 protein is CASRPGSGKRTDTQYF. CDR3 bases read: TGCGCCAGCAGACCAGGGAGCGGGAAACGAACAGATACG.

Note on this clone: The read stops 3 residues short of the end of the CDR3; the missing end is completed from the germline J gene. The J gene is TRBJ2-5, the V gene TRBV11-2; no reliable D call. V lost 1 base, J lost 7 bases, and 16 bases lay in between. The CDR3 is made up of 15 amino acids. CDR1 SGHAT and CDR2 FQNNGV come from the germline V gene. This CDR3 is CASSLGLSSPGTQYF. Incomplete CDR3 DNA: TGTGCCAGCAGCTTAGGTTTGTCCAGTCCAGGGACC.

Comments on this clone: Coverage ceases 3 residues before the CDR3 finishes, and the germline J gene fills in the end. The V and J genes are TRBV7-6 and TRBJ2-7; D possibly corresponds to TRBD2 (7 bases). Germline V CDR1 and CDR2: SGHVS, FNYEAQ. The CDR3 has 16 amino acids. Trimming left V 1 base short and J 5 bases short, with 18 bases between. Incomplete CDR3 DNA: TGTGCCAGCAGCTTAGTTTCGACAGGAGGGAGGGACGAG. It encodes CASSLVSTGGRDE. The complete CDR3 sequence is CASSLVSTGGRDEQYF.

To note about this clone: The read is 3 residues too short to cover the CDR3 end, so that end is filled in from the germline J gene. The rearrangement joins TRBV6-2 or TRBV6-3 to TRBJ2-7; D is possibly TRBD2 (5 bases). Germline V gene sequence: CDR1 MNHEY, CDR2 SVGEGT. The CDR3 has 11 amino acids. The V end was cut by 7 bases, the J end by 6 bases, with 10 bases between. Partial CDR3 DNA: TGTGCCAGCACGGACTCCCGCGAG. This sequence encodes CASTDSRE. The full-length CDR3 reads as CASTDSREQYF.

Concerning this clone itself: The CDR3 end falls 3 residues outside the read, so it is completed with the germline J gene. This chain links TRBV13 with TRBJ2-5; 8 bases fit TRBD2. The germline V gene has CDR1 PRHDT and CDR2 FYEKMQ (reference sequence). V shed 5 bases and J 5 bases; nucleotides not matched to a gene: 7. The CDR3 consists of 14 residues. CDR3 sequence: CASSPARGGETQYF. The part of the CDR3 DNA that was read is TGTGCCAGCAGCCCCGCCCGGGGGGGGGAGACC.

Note on this clone: The sequence runs out 3 residues before the end of the CDR3; the remainder is reconstructed from the germline J gene. V is TRBV20-1 and J is TRBJ1-2; perhaps TRBD1 as D (6 bases). The CDR3 length is 13 residues. Germline V CDR1 and CDR2: DFQATT, SNEGSKA (reference sequence). V lost 4 bases and J lost 4, with 13 bases in between. The CDR3 sequence: CSAKPRGGYGYTF. The sequenced part of the CDR3 DNA is TGCAGTGCTAAGCCGAGGGGGGGCTATGGC.

A remark on this clone: Read data end 3 residues before the CDR3 end; the end is taken from the germline J gene. This chain links TRBV30 with TRBJ2-2; weak D call: TRBD1 (6 bases). This CDR3 has 15 amino acids. V lost 3 bases, J lost 5 bases, and 16 bases lay in between. The germline gives CDR1 GTSNPN, CDR2 SVGIG (reference sequence). The sequenced part of the CDR3 DNA is TGTGCCTGGAGCCCAAAGGCAGGGGTTACCGGGGAG. As protein: CAWSPKAGVTGE. The entire CDR3 protein is CAWSPKAGVTGELFF. Together with reference TRBV30 and TRBJ2-2, the CDR3 gives the full variable domain: SQTIHQWPATLVQPVGSPLSLECTVEGTSNPNLYWYRQAAGRGLQLLFYSVGIGQISSEVPQNLSASRPQDRQFILSSKKLLLSDSGFYLCAWSPKAGVTGELFFGEGSRLTVL.

CDR3 DNA, as far as it was read: TGTGCCAGCAGTTTTCAGGGTCTTAATGAAAAA. Protein product: CASSFQGLNEK. The entire CDR3 reads CASSFQGLNEKLFF. The genes are TRBV12-3 or TRBV12-4 and TRBJ1-4; D might be TRBD1 (5 bases). The read is 3 residues too short to cover the CDR3 end, so that end is filled in from the germline J gene. The CDR3 spans 14 residues. The germline V and J ends were trimmed by 3 bases and 4 bases, with 9 bases remaining between them.

The CDR3 sequence: CASSFSGQGGADTQYF. The sequenced CDR3 bases are TGCGCCAGCAGCTTCAGCGGACAGGGGGGCGCAGATACG. The rearrangement joins TRBV5-1 to TRBJ2-3; 10 nucleotides line up with TRBD1. The CDR3 end is not reached by the read, which stops 3 residues before it; the germline J gene fills it in. This CDR3 has 16 residues. Trimming cost V 2 bases and J 4 bases; bases outside gene matches: 7. Germline-derived CDR1 and CDR2 are SGHRS and YFSETQ.

Comment on this clone: With the read ending 3 residues before the CDR3 end, the germline J gene is used to fill in that end. This rearrangement joins TRBV14 to TRBJ1-3, with D perhaps matching TRBD1 (5 bases). CDR1 SGHDN and CDR2 FVKESK come from the germline V gene. The V and J ends lost 4 bases and 3 bases respectively, with 13 bases between them. The CDR3 is 15 amino acids. CDR3 residues: CASSRGGIRGNTIYF. The sequenced CDR3 bases are TGTGCCAGCAGCCGCGGGGGAATCCGTGGAAACACC.

Regarding this clone: The sequence runs out 3 residues before the end of the CDR3; the remainder is reconstructed from the germline J gene. This chain joins TRBV2 and TRBJ2-2; TRBD1 aligns across 8 bases. CDR1 and CDR2 from the germline V gene are SNHLY and FYNNEI. The CDR3 length is 16 residues. The trim removed 5 bases at V and 4 bases at J, leaving 9 bases unmatched. This CDR3 reads CASSLGQGGSTGELFF. CDR3 bases read: TGTGCCAGCAGTCTTGGACAGGGTGGCTCCACCGGGGAG.

On this clone itself: The observed sequence ends 3 residues before the CDR3 terminus, with the missing tail filled in from the germline J gene. J is TRBJ2-2 and V is TRBV7-3, with 15 bases fitting TRBD2. Germline V gene lookup returns CDR1 SGHTA and CDR2 FQGTGA. V gave up 0 bases and J gave up 2 bases; unmatched junction bases: 1. This CDR3 has 18 amino acids. CDR3 amino acids: CASSLTGLAGGNTGELFF. The covered CDR3 bases are TGTGCCAGCAGCTTAACGGGACTAGCGGGAGGTAACACCGGGGAG.

As concerns this clone: The read ends 3 residues shy of where the CDR3 ends; the end is completed using the germline J gene. The chain couples TRBV2 to TRBJ2-6; the D gene is possibly TRBD1 (5 bases). This CDR3 comprises 15 residues. Germline loops: CDR1 SNHLY, CDR2 FYNNEI. Trimming shortened V by 2 bases and J by 0 bases, and 5 bases separated the two germline ends. This CDR3 reads CASSERGSGANVLTF. The DNA read from the CDR3 is TGTGCCAGCAGTGAAAGGGGCTCTGGGGCCAACGTC.

Comments on this clone: The observed sequence ends 3 residues before the CDR3 terminus, with the missing tail filled in from the germline J gene. This sequence joins TRBV2 and TRBJ2-3; possible D gene TRBD2, 7 bases. The V gene's germline CDR1 is SNHLY and CDR2 FYNNEI. Deletions cut 7 bases from V and 4 bases from J, with 15 bases between. The CDR3 is 14 amino acids. CDR3 residues: CASTLGEGADTQYF. The CDR3 DNA, read in part, is TGTGCCAGCACCCTGGGGGAGGGGGCAGATACG. Looking up the rest from reference TRBV2 and TRBJ2-3 gives the full variable domain: EPEVTQTPSHQVTQMGQEVILRCVPISNHLYFYWYRQILGQKVEFLVSFYNNEISEKSEIFDDQFSVERPDGSNFTLKIRSTKLEDSAMYFCASTLGEGADTQYFGPGTRLTVL.

As for this clone: The junction differs from germline at one of its ends, possibly a read error. The read ends 3 residues before the CDR3 terminus; that terminus is restored from the germline J gene. The J gene is TRBJ2-1, the V gene TRBV4-2; the D gene is possibly TRBD2 (6 bases). The CDR3 is 16 amino acids. CDR1 is LGHNA and CDR2 is YNFKEQ in the germline V gene. The CDR3 reads CASSQEWQGGPSEQFF. The sequenced part of the CDR3 DNA is TGCGCCAGCAGCCAAGAATGGCAGGGAGGTCCCAGTGAG.

CDR3 loop: CSAMRQAYGYTF. The CDR3 bases that were read are TGCAGTGCTATGAGACAAGCCTATGGC. This chain uses TRBV20-1 with TRBJ1-2, with unresolved D. The read halts 3 residues ahead of the CDR3 end, with the missing end drawn from the germline J gene. V lost 4 bases, J lost 4 bases, and 10 bases lay in between. Germline lookup yields CDR1 DFQATT and CDR2 SNEGSKA (reference sequence). The CDR3 loop spans 12 amino acids.

In the case of this clone: The sequence runs out 3 residues before the end of the CDR3; the remainder is reconstructed from the germline J gene. This rearrangement joins TRBV7-2 to TRBJ2-1; 14 bases line up with TRBD2. The CDR3 consists of 18 residues. Germline CDR1 and CDR2: SGHTA and FQGNSA. The trim removed 0 bases at V and 7 bases at J, leaving 8 bases unmatched. CDR3 in amino acids: CASSLATGTSGRGNEQFF. The CDR3 DNA, read in part, is TGTGCCAGCAGCTTAGCTACCGGGACTAGCGGGAGAGGAAATGAG.

A remark on this clone: The CDR3 goes on 3 residues after the read ends, and that part is filled in from the germline J gene. This rearrangement joins TRBV5-6 to TRBJ2-7; TRBD1 aligns across 9 bases. Germline CDR1 and CDR2: SGHDT and YYEEEE. The CDR3 has 13 residues. The J segment lost 6 bases and the V segment lost 1 base, leaving 2 bases of the junction unmatched. The covered CDR3 bases are TGTGCCAGCAGCTTGCGGACAGGGGCCGAG. As protein: CASSLRTGAE. The CDR3 in its entirety is CASSLRTGAEQYF.

Notes on this clone: Sequencing ends 3 residues short of the CDR3 end; the germline J gene provides the rest. At the DNA level, this CDR3 is encoded by other sequences in the same sample as well. V is TRBV12-3 or TRBV12-4 and J is TRBJ2-7, with 8 bases matching TRBD2. This CDR3 has 14 amino acids. The J segment lost 0 bases and the V segment lost 6 bases, leaving 4 bases of the junction unmatched. Here the CDR3 reads CASSLLADSYEQYF. The sequenced CDR3 bases are TGTGCCAGCAGCCTACTAGCGGACTCCTACGAG.

A remark on this clone: With the read ending 3 residues before the CDR3 end, the germline J gene is used to fill in that end. This chain connects TRBV20-1 to TRBJ2-5; 7 bases fit TRBD2. Germline V lookup: CDR1 DFQATT, CDR2 SNEGSKA (reference sequence). The trim removed 6 bases at V and 5 bases at J, leaving 12 bases unmatched. CDR3 length: 14 amino acids. Partial CDR3 DNA: TGCAGTGCGGAACCGGGGGGAGCGGGTGAGACC. Protein: CSAEPGGAGET. The full CDR3 protein reads CSAEPGGAGETQYF.

A note on this clone: The sequenced fragment ends 3 residues before the CDR3 boundary, so the rest is inferred from the germline J gene. The chain couples TRBV7-2 to TRBJ2-2, with D possibly matching TRBD2 (6 bases). The CDR3 extends over 15 amino acids. CDR1 is SGHTA and CDR2 is FQGNSA in the germline V gene. Trimming removed 5 bases from V and 6 bases from J, with 16 bases in between. The DNA read from the CDR3 is TGTGCCAGCAGCCCGCCGGGACTTTTTCCCGGGGAG. This sequence encodes CASSPPGLFPGE. The whole CDR3 protein is CASSPPGLFPGELFF.

In regard to this clone: The sequenced fragment ends 3 residues before the CDR3 boundary, so the rest is inferred from the germline J gene. The chain combines TRBV28 with TRBJ1-1; a weak D match, TRBD1 (6 bases). The V end lost 11 bases, the J end lost 4 bases, and 20 bases lay between the germline ends. The CDR3 contains 14 residues. From germline, CDR1 is MDHEN and CDR2 SYDVKM. CDR3 loop: CAANRGAPGTEAFF. The sequenced CDR3 bases are TGTGCCGCCAACCGGGGGGCGCCGGGCACTGAA. Filled out from reference TRBV28 and TRBJ1-1, the complete variable domain reads DVKVTQSSRYLVKRTGEKVFLECVQDMDHENMFWYRQDPGLGLRLIYFSYDVKMKEKGDIPEGYSVSREKKERFSLILESASTNQTSMYLCAANRGAPGTEAFFGQGTRLTVV.

A word on this clone: The sequenced fragment ends 3 residues before the CDR3 boundary, so the rest is inferred from the germline J gene. The rearrangement uses TRBV6-2 or TRBV6-3 and TRBJ2-7; 9 bases are a match to TRBD1. This CDR3 spans 15 amino acids. The V gene's germline CDR1 is MNHEY and CDR2 SVGEGT. J lost 3 bases, V lost 6 bases, and 9 bases had no gene match. The covered CDR3 bases are TGTGCCAGCAGGTCCCGACAGGGGGGAGGCTACGAG. It translates to CASRSRQGGGYE. In full, the CDR3 reads CASRSRQGGGYEQYF.

Note on this clone: The read terminates 3 residues before the CDR3 end, so the remaining end is supplied by the germline J gene. This chain connects TRBV6-1 to TRBJ1-2; weak D call: TRBD1 (5 bases). The V gene's germline CDR1 is MNHNS and CDR2 SASEGT. This CDR3 is 12 amino acids long. The CDR3 DNA, read in part, is TGTGCCAGCAGTGAAATGAGGACAGGC. Its translation is CASSEMRTG. The whole CDR3 sequence is CASSEMRTGYTF.

Of note for this clone: With the read ending 3 residues before the CDR3 end, the germline J gene is used to fill in that end. This chain uses TRBV4-2 with TRBJ1-3, with TRBD1 matching over 7 bases. The V gene end was trimmed by 3 bases and the J gene end by 9 bases; junction bases not matched to a gene: 8. The germline gives CDR1 LGHNA, CDR2 YNFKEQ. CDR3 length: 14 amino acids. The CDR3 here is CASSQDRLGGTIYF. CDR3 DNA, as far as it was read: TGTGCCAGCAGCCAGGACAGGCTTGGGGGCACC.

Comments on this clone: The read comes to an end 3 residues before the CDR3 does, leaving the germline J gene to fill in the end. The chain couples TRBV20-1 to TRBJ2-7; D call uncertain. Germline CDR1 DFQATT, CDR2 SNEGSKA (reference sequence). CDR3 length: 14 residues. The V end was cut by 3 bases, the J end by 0 bases, with 12 bases between. The sequenced CDR3 bases are TGCAGTGCTAGTCGTTTACTCGGCTCCTACGAG. Protein: CSASRLLGSYE. The whole CDR3 reads CSASRLLGSYEQYF.

The DNA read from the CDR3 is TGTGCCTGGAGTGGGGGGGAATCTAGTGAAAAA. It specifies CAWSGGESSEK. The complete CDR3 protein is CAWSGGESSEKLFF. The chain uses TRBV30 and TRBJ1-4; TRBD1 is a possible D gene (5 bases). The read falls 3 residues short of the CDR3 end, and the missing part is taken from the germline J gene. Germline CDR1 GTSNPN, CDR2 SVGIG (reference sequence). V lost 1 base to trimming and J lost 7 bases, with 13 bases between them. The CDR3 runs 14 residues. Together with reference TRBV30 and TRBJ1-4, the CDR3 gives the full variable domain: SQTIHQWPATLVQPVGSPLSLECTVEGTSNPNLYWYRQAAGRGLQLLFYSVGIGQISSEVPQNLSASRPQDRQFILSSKKLLLSDSGFYLCAWSGGESSEKLFFGSGTQLSVL.